These T cell receptor beta chains were read from a single sample in a study of Tregs in tolerant kidney transplant recipients. Assay: immunoSEQ multiplex PCR; the TCRdb copy retains only in-frame clones and omits some. The data contain approximately 82,000 clones, 90% to 95% of them singletons. Sequencing was performed on CD4+ T cells from blood (PBMCs), taken 12 months after the transplant. These receptors were taken from a human patient who received a combined kidney and bone marrow transplant. Some T cells may originate from the graft donor. Each CDR3 is given with its conserved first and last residue. The D gene is left open where the match is weak. The size entry is marked missing in some rows and otherwise reads once, few, many or a size class.

size: NA
D: NA
V: TRBV15
J: TRBJ2-7
DNA: TGTGCCACCAGCAGGGTCCGGAGCGAGCAGTACTTC
CDR3: CATSRVRSEQYF

size: NA
D: TRBD2
V: TRBV6-5
J: TRBJ2-3
DNA: TGTGCCAGCAGTTACTCTAGCGGGACCACAGATACGCAGTATTTT
CDR3: CASSYSSGTTDTQYF

size: NA
D: NA
V: TRBV12-2
J: TRBJ1-1
DNA: TGTGCAAGTCGCCTCGGGGAGAGCCTCTTTATGAACACTGAAGCTTTCTTT
CDR3: CASRLGESLFMNTEAFF

size: NA
D: NA
V: TRBV4-2
J: TRBJ2-7
DNA: TGTGCCAGCAGCCTTAGGACTGGCCTCTCCTACGAGCAGTACTTC
CDR3: CASSLRTGLSYEQYF

size: NA
D: TRBD1
V: TRBV27
J: TRBJ1-1
DNA: TGTGCCAGCAGTTTCCTGGACAGGTCTACCACTGAAGCTTTCTTT
CDR3: CASSFLDRSTTEAFF

size: NA
D: NA
V: TRBV7-3
J: TRBJ1-1
DNA: TGTGCCAGCAGCCACTTGAACACTGAAGCTTTCTTT
CDR3: CASSHLNTEAFF

size: once
D: TRBD1
V: TRBV5-1
J: TRBJ1-6
DNA: TGCGCCAGCAGTGGGACAGGGAATTCACCCCTCCACTTT
CDR3: CASSGTGNSPLHF

size: NA
D: NA
V: TRBV4-1
J: TRBJ1-2
DNA: TGCGCCAGCAGCCAGCCCTTTCGGGGCTATGGCTACACCTTC
CDR3: CASSQPFRGYGYTF

size: NA
D: NA
V: TRBV4-3
J: TRBJ1-1
DNA: TGCGCCAGCAGCCAAGGGACGGAGGGGCCTAACACTGAAGCTTTCTTT
CDR3: CASSQGTEGPNTEAFF

size: NA
D: TRBD2
V: TRBV14
J: TRBJ2-7
DNA: TGTGCCAGCAGCCAGGGAGCGGGACGCGGAGGTTCCTACGAGCAGTACTTC
CDR3: CASSQGAGRGGSYEQYF

size: once
D: TRBD2
V: TRBV7-2
J: TRBJ2-5
DNA: TGTGCCAGCAGCTTAGGACCGGGACTATCTGGGGGAATCGGGACCCAGTACTTC
CDR3: CASSLGPGLSGGIGTQYF

size: once
D: NA
V: TRBV10-3
J: TRBJ2-3
DNA: TGTGCCATCAGTGAGGGGACAACTAGCACAGATACGCAGTATTTT
CDR3: CAISEGTTSTDTQYF

size: NA
D: NA
V: TRBV7-2
J: TRBJ1-2
DNA: TGTGCCAGCAGCTTATACTCTGGCTACACCTTC
CDR3: CASSLYSGYTF

size: NA
D: TRBD2
V: TRBV7-2
J: TRBJ2-3
DNA: TGTGCCAGCAGCTTAGGGCTAGCGGGAGCAGATACGCAGTATTTT
CDR3: CASSLGLAGADTQYF

size: NA
D: NA
V: TRBV7-9
J: TRBJ2-6
DNA: TGTGCCAGCAGCTTAGTAGCTGGGGCCAACGTCCTGACTTTC
CDR3: CASSLVAGANVLTF

size: NA
D: TRBD2
V: TRBV10-3
J: TRBJ2-7
DNA: TGTGCCATCAGTTGGACTAGCGGGGGGTACGAGCAGTACTTC
CDR3: CAISWTSGGYEQYF

size: NA
D: TRBD1
V: TRBV25-1
J: TRBJ1-4
DNA: TGTGCCAGCAGTGACCCAGGGGGCGCGAATGAAAAACTGTTTTTT
CDR3: CASSDPGGANEKLFF

size: NA
D: NA
V: TRBV6-1
J: TRBJ2-7
DNA: TGTGCCAGCAGAGACAGTTACTCCTACGAGCAGTACTTC
CDR3: CASRDSYSYEQYF

size: NA
D: TRBD2
V: TRBV12-5
J: TRBJ2-1
DNA: TGTGCTAGTGGTTTGTCCGCTAGCGGGAGGTCCTACAATGAGCAGTTCTTC
CDR3: CASGLSASGRSYNEQFF

size: NA
D: TRBD2
V: TRBV5-1
J: TRBJ2-2
DNA: TGCGCCAGCAGCTATACTAGCGGGAGTTTGCCCGGGGAGCTGTTTTTT
CDR3: CASSYTSGSLPGELFF

size: NA
D: TRBD2
V: TRBV29-1
J: TRBJ2-7
DNA: TGCAGCGGTAGTAGCGGGGTTCTTTACGAGCAGTACTTC
CDR3: CSGSSGVLYEQYF

size: NA
D: NA
V: TRBV5-1
J: TRBJ2-7
DNA: TGCGCCAGCAGCTTGGTTGAGAACGAGCAGTACTTC
CDR3: CASSLVENEQYF

size: NA
D: NA
V: TRBV6-1
J: TRBJ1-2
DNA: TGTGCCGGCAGTGATTTTAATGGCTACACCTTC
CDR3: CAGSDFNGYTF

size: NA
D: TRBD2
V: TRBV27
J: TRBJ2-1
DNA: TGTGCCAGCAGTCCCCGGACTAGCGGGATAGTAATCGGTGAGCAGTTCTTC
CDR3: CASSPRTSGIVIGEQFF

size: NA
D: TRBD2
V: TRBV4-2
J: TRBJ2-1
DNA: TGTGCCAGCAGCCAAGAGACTCAGCGGGGGGGCGGGAATGAGCAGTTCTTC
CDR3: CASSQETQRGGGNEQFF

size: NA
D: NA
V: TRBV11-2
J: TRBJ2-2
DNA: TGTGCCAGCAGCTTAGGTGCCGCTACCACCGGGGAGCTGTTTTTT
CDR3: CASSLGAATTGELFF

size: NA
D: NA
V: TRBV30
J: TRBJ2-2
DNA: TGTGCCTGGAGTGATTCGTCCCCCGGGGAGCTGTTTTTT
CDR3: CAWSDSSPGELFF

size: NA
D: NA
V: TRBV30
J: TRBJ1-1
DNA: TGTGCCTGGAGTGTCATGGCCGGGAGTGGAGCTTTCTTT
CDR3: CAWSVMAGSGAFF

size: NA
D: NA
V: TRBV19
J: TRBJ1-3
DNA: TGTGCCAGTATCGGGGGGCCTGGAAACACCATATATTTT
CDR3: CASIGGPGNTIYF